Detailed here is one T cell receptor beta chain. Generated by immunoSEQ multiplex PCR, the TCRdb table keeps only in-frame clones and is missing some. The table lists 150,000 to 200,000 clones, about 85% of them singletons, with around 5.4% in the top ten. This entry is derived from a study of blood T cell repertoires in COVID-19. Looking at the study overall: Donors in the United States, Italy and Spain gave samples during acute or convalescent COVID-19.

The CDR3 runs to 12 residues. Germline assignment: CDR1 SGHAT and CDR2 FQNNGV. The V and J ends lost 3 bases and 10 bases respectively, with 12 bases between them. The source material was peripheral blood. The receptor was derived from a woman between 40 and 50 years old with COVID-19, enrolled during active disease. V usage is TRBV11-2 and J usage is TRBJ1-2; D gene ambiguous. The CDR3 here is CASSFEVADYTF. The CDR3 coding sequence is TGTGCCAGCAGCTTTGAGGTTGCGGACTACACCTTC.